This TCR beta chain was identified during a study of blood T cell repertoires in COVID-19. At the level of the study: T cells, B-cell-depleted T cells, or PBMCs provided the cDNA or gDNA that served as material.

CDR1 and CDR2 from the germline V gene are LNHDA and SQIVND (reference sequence). V was pared by 3 bases and J by 3 bases, with 8 bases of the junction left unmatched. CDR3 size: 17 residues. This clone was found once. Source study methods: Estimated nucleated cell counts came from reference gene primer amplification. Libraries were prepared by immunoSEQ multiplex PCR; TCRdb keeps only in-frame clonotypes and omits some of them. The V and J calls and clone size are taken from that table; D and trimming were inferred from the DNA. The sample records roughly 300,000 clones, approximately 80% being singletons.

The sequenced material came from peripheral blood. V and J are TRBV19 and TRBJ1-5; 10 positions match TRBD1. This TCR was sampled from a woman in her fifties or sixties with active or convalescent COVID-19. CDR3 sequence reads: CASSIGAGQGSNQPQHF. In DNA, the CDR3 is TGTGCCAGTAGTATTGGGGCGGGACAGGGGTCCAATCAGCCCCAGCATTTT.